This paragraph reports one T cell receptor beta chain. No antigen is known for it. This sample was included in a study of T cell responses to AZD1222 COVID-19 vaccine. The study, taken as a whole, reports: Baseline seropositivity characterized only six AZD1222 recipients.

Trimming took off 8 bases at V and 8 bases at J, with 15 bases between the two ends. Germline assignment: CDR1 MDHEN and CDR2 SYDVKM. The CDR3 is 12 amino acids. Sequencing used immunoSEQ multiplex PCR; TCRdb keeps in-frame clones, though not all of them. Of more than 80,000 clones listed, 75% to 95% were seen once; the top ten hold around 28%. The J gene is TRBJ1-1, the V gene TRBV28; D not resolved. The sample was peripheral blood, taken 28 days after the second AZD1222 dose. The clonotype originates from an adult who received the AZD1222 COVID-19 vaccine. In DNA form, the CDR3 reads TGTGCCAGCTCAATCAACCGCAGGGAAGCTTTCTTT. This encodes CASSINRREAFF.